These 30 T cell receptor beta chains were sequenced from one sample in a study of cytomegalovirus exposure and HLA in healthy donors. Primers: 60 Vbeta forward and 13 Jbeta reverse. Sequencing was performed with immunoSEQ multiplex PCR; in TCRdb, only in-frame clones are kept and a portion is missing. The table shows under 200,000 clones, with about 13% occurring only once. What was sequenced was PBMCs. All receptors come from a man aged 45-60 years in good health and CMV-seropositive.

This chain connects TRBV30 to TRBJ2-3, with D tentatively TRBD1 (5 bases). This CDR3 has 11 amino acids. V lost 6 bases to trimming and J lost 9 bases, with 13 bases between them. In germline, CDR1 is GTSNPN, CDR2 SVGIG (reference sequence). The DNA of the CDR3 is TGTGCCTGCCTAGGGGCAGGCACGCAGTATTTT. The encoded protein is CACLGAGTQYF.

In its sample, this clone was seen a few times. The chain recombines TRBV5-6 with TRBJ2-7, with 7 bases lining up with TRBD2. This CDR3 contains 15 residues. Germline values: CDR1 SGHDT, CDR2 YYEEEE. J lost 7 bases, V lost 6 bases, and 16 bases had no gene match. CDR3 sequence (DNA): TGTGCCAGCAAAGGGCCGGGGAGGGGCCAAGGGGAGCAGTACTTC. Amino acids: CASKGPGRGQGEQYF.

V usage is TRBV30 and J usage is TRBJ2-1; maybe TRBD2 (7 bases). V was cut by 0 bases and J by 12 bases, with 12 bases left in between. CDR3 length: 12 residues. The germline V gene has CDR1 GTSNPN and CDR2 SVGIG (reference sequence). The CDR3 bases are TGTGCCTGGAGTGTTTCGGGGGGCGTGCAGTTCTTC. Amino acids: CAWSVSGGVQFF. Using reference TRBV30 and TRBJ2-1 for the parts outside the CDR3, the full variable domain is SQTIHQWPATLVQPVGSPLSLECTVEGTSNPNLYWYRQAAGRGLQLLFYSVGIGQISSEVPQNLSASRPQDRQFILSSKKLLLSDSGFYLCAWSVSGGVQFFGPGTRLTVL.

This clone appeared a few times. The chain couples TRBV5-1 to TRBJ2-5; a weak D match, TRBD1 (6 bases). V was trimmed by 4 bases and J by 4 bases, leaving 14 bases between them. The V gene's germline CDR1 is SGHRS and CDR2 YFSETQ. The CDR3 loop spans 14 amino acids. This chain's CDR3 is CASSRDISRETQYF. DNA of the CDR3: TGCGCCAGCAGCCGGGACATTAGTCGAGAGACCCAGTACTTC.

This clone was seen only a few times. V gene TRBV7-2 combines with J gene TRBJ2-5; 11 positions match TRBD2. This CDR3 is built from 18 residues. The germline gives CDR1 SGHTA, CDR2 FQGNSA. J was trimmed by 0 bases and V by 5 bases; bases with no gene match: 11. The CDR3 region has the DNA TGTGCCAGCAGCCCTCGCGTAGCGGGGGGGATTTACCAAGAGACCCAGTACTTC. As protein: CASSPRVAGGIYQETQYF.

The CDR3 DNA sequence: TGTGCCAGCAGCGCTCGACAGGGGCAAGAGACCCAGTACTTC. Translated: CASSARQGQETQYF. This chain uses TRBV7-9 with TRBJ2-5; 8 positions agree with TRBD1. This CDR3 has 14 amino acids. The germline gives CDR1 SEHNR, CDR2 FQNEAQ (reference sequence). Unmatched junction bases numbered 4, after V lost 5 bases and J lost 2 bases.

This clone has ten or more counts. This chain connects TRBV2 to TRBJ1-5; maybe TRBD1 (6 bases). The CDR3 sequence is 14 residues long. CDR1 is SNHLY, CDR2 FYNNEI, per germline. V lost 6 bases and J lost 4, with 13 bases in between. This CDR3 is CASRGGTQNQPQHF. The CDR3, as DNA: TGTGCCAGCAGGGGAGGGACACAAAATCAGCCCCAGCATTTT.

The chain carries TRBV2 and TRBJ2-2, with D perhaps TRBD1 (5 bases). Germline values: CDR1 SNHLY, CDR2 FYNNEI. There are 14 residues in the CDR3. Trimming took 8 bases from V and 5 from J, leaving 15 bases between them. This CDR3 is CASAALQGTGELFF. As DNA, the CDR3 is TGTGCCAGCGCAGCACTTCAGGGAACCGGGGAGCTGTTTTTT.

This clone showed up just a few times. This chain connects TRBV28 to TRBJ2-2, with D possibly matching TRBD2 (7 bases). Germline-derived CDR1 and CDR2 are MDHEN and SYDVKM. The CDR3 has 16 residues. V lost 6 bases and J lost 5, with 19 bases in between. The CDR3 DNA reads as TGTGCCAGCAGCCCCTGGGCGGGGGCGGGGACCGGGGAGCTGTTTTTT. It is translated as CASSPWAGAGTGELFF.

V is TRBV18 and J is TRBJ2-5; 9 bases align to TRBD1. The V gene's germline CDR1 is KGHSH and CDR2 LQKENI. The CDR3 covers 13 residues. Trimming removed 6 bases from V and 4 bases from J; junction bases left unmatched: 3. For the CDR3, the DNA is TGTGCCAGCTCGGTGACAGGGGGAGAGACCCAGTACTTC. It translates to CASSVTGGETQYF.

This clone appeared a few times. The CDR3 region has the DNA TGTGCCAGTAAGGAGAAAGACAGGGAATATGGCTACACCTTC. Translation gives CASKEKDREYGYTF. The chain employs TRBV2 and TRBJ1-2; TRBD1 agrees at 7 bases. This CDR3 region has 14 residues. Germline V gene data show CDR1 as SNHLY and CDR2 as FYNNEI. V was clipped by 9 bases and J by 5 bases; unmatched bases: 12.

This clone was detected a few times. The V call is TRBV25-1, the J call TRBJ2-2; 9 bases are shared with TRBD1. The CDR3 is 15 residues long. V was clipped by 6 bases and J by 4 bases; unmatched bases: 6. Germline CDR1 is MGHDK and CDR2 is SYGVNS. CDR3 protein: CASRRQGVGTGELFF. The CDR3, as DNA: TGTGCCAGCAGGAGACAGGGGGTCGGCACCGGGGAGCTGTTTTTT. The complete variable domain, with remaining parts taken from reference TRBV25-1 and TRBJ2-2, reads EADIYQTPRYLVIGTGKKITLECSQTMGHDKMYWYQQDPGMELHLIHYSYGVNSTEKGDLSSESTVSRIRTEHFPLTLESARPSHTSQYLCASRRQGVGTGELFFGEGSRLTVL.

The chain recombines TRBV28 with TRBJ2-3; D might be TRBD2 (6 bases). CDR1 is MDHEN, CDR2 SYDVKM, per germline. V was pared by 2 bases and J by 0 bases, with 12 bases between. This CDR3 has 16 amino acids. CDR3 protein: CASSLPGLRSTDTQYF. DNA of the CDR3: TGTGCCAGCAGTTTACCGGGACTCCGAAGCACAGATACGCAGTATTTT.

The table lists this clone with a few counts. The chain is built from TRBV9 and TRBJ2-3; 9 positions agree with TRBD2. The CDR3 has 16 residues. The ends lost 0 bases at V and 4 bases at J; junction bases unmatched: 6. Germline V gene lookup returns CDR1 SGDLS and CDR2 YYNGEE. The CDR3 DNA reads as TGTGCCAGCAGCGTAGGCAGCGGGGGGCCCGCAGATACGCAGTATTTT. Protein product: CASSVGSGGPADTQYF.

The chain employs TRBV27 and TRBJ2-2; D call uncertain. The CDR3 is 16 amino acids. Per the germline V gene, CDR1 is MNHEY and CDR2 is SMNVEV (reference sequence). Trimming pared 9 bases from V and 5 bases from J, leaving 22 bases between. In nucleotides, the CDR3 is TGTGCCAGTGCGACACTTACCAGCCACCTAACCGGGGAGCTGTTTTTT. Residues: CASATLTSHLTGELFF.

The chain couples TRBV5-1 to TRBJ2-7; 8 bases line up with TRBD1. V lost 6 bases to trimming and J lost 6 bases; unmatched junction nucleotides: 5. From germline, CDR1 is SGHRS and CDR2 YFSETQ. This CDR3 has 12 amino acids. The CDR3 is CASTGQGREQYV. As DNA, the CDR3 is TGCGCCAGCACCGGACAGGGCCGCGAGCAGTACGTC.

The chain links TRBV5-5 to TRBJ2-1, with D possibly matching TRBD1 (6 bases). The CDR3 length is 15 residues. Germline lookup yields CDR1 SGHKS and CDR2 YYEKEE (reference sequence). The V gene lost 4 bases and the J gene lost 5 bases, with 16 bases spanning the gap. CDR3 protein: CASSPRTVLDNEQFF. Written as DNA, the CDR3 is TGTGCCAGCAGCCCCAGGACAGTTCTAGACAATGAGCAGTTCTTC.

This clone has a handful of counts. The gene calls are TRBV5-1 and TRBJ2-1; D perhaps matches TRBD1 (6 bases). Germline CDR1 and CDR2: SGHRS and YFSETQ. V was shortened by 0 bases and J by 7 bases, with 8 bases between the two germline ends. This CDR3 is 13 amino acids long. The CDR3 nucleotides are TGCGCCAGCAGCTTGGGGACAGCTAATGAGCAGTTCTTC. Protein: CASSLGTANEQFF.

This rearrangement joins TRBV11-3 to TRBJ2-2; 8 bases are a match to TRBD1. V was clipped by 5 bases and J by 5 bases; unmatched bases: 7. This CDR3 spans 15 amino acids. Germline loops: CDR1 SGHNT, CDR2 YENEEA. The CDR3 DNA is TGTGCCAGCAGCCCCAGGACAGGGATGACCGGGGAGCTGTTTTTT. It encodes CASSPRTGMTGELFF.

This clone was seen a handful of times. The V call is TRBV13, the J call TRBJ1-1; 8 bases are shared with TRBD1. Per the germline V gene, CDR1 is PRHDT and CDR2 is FYEKMQ (reference sequence). The trim removed 4 bases at V and 1 base at J, leaving 5 bases unmatched. This CDR3 has 15 residues. The CDR3 nucleotides are TGTGCCAGCAGCTCCAGGGGGCGGGCGAACACTGAAGCTTTCTTT. Translating it yields CASSSRGRANTEAFF.

CDR3 sequence (DNA): TGTGCCAGCAGACCCGACAGGGGGTGGGGCAATGAGCAGTTCTTC. It encodes CASRPDRGWGNEQFF. The chain has TRBV6-5 and TRBJ2-1; TRBD1 matches at 9 bases. Germline CDR1 is MNHEY and CDR2 is SVGAGI. V shed 6 bases, J shed 6 bases, and the junction held 9 bases outside the gene matches. This CDR3 is 15 amino acids long.

This clone occurred a few times. The CDR3 here is CASSIGLAGGLQETQYF. DNA for the CDR3: TGTGCCAGTAGTATAGGGCTAGCGGGGGGCTTACAAGAGACCCAGTACTTC. The rearrangement uses TRBV19 and TRBJ2-5, with 11 nucleotides matching TRBD2. V gave up 1 base and J gave up 2 bases; unmatched junction bases: 6. Germline-derived CDR1 and CDR2 are LNHDA and SQIVND (reference sequence). The CDR3 contains 17 residues.

This clone has more than one count but fewer than ten. The rearrangement joins TRBV6-5 to TRBJ1-5; 8 nucleotides match TRBD1. Germline assignment: CDR1 MNHEY and CDR2 SVGAGI. The CDR3 length is 14 residues. V was clipped by 6 bases and J by 2 bases; unmatched bases: 3. The CDR3 DNA follows: TGTGCCAGCAGCCAGGACAGGGGCAATCAGCCCCAGCATTTT. This codes for CASSQDRGNQPQHF.

The chain employs TRBV5-1 and TRBJ1-5; maybe TRBD1 (6 bases). This CDR3 contains 15 residues. Germline assignment: CDR1 SGHRS and CDR2 YFSETQ. V dropped 4 bases and J dropped 2 bases, with 13 bases sitting between them. CDR3 protein: CASSLSGVGNQPQHF. In nucleotides, the CDR3 is TGCGCCAGCAGCCTCTCAGGGGTCGGCAATCAGCCCCAGCATTTT.

The chain is built from TRBV5-5 and TRBJ2-2; 7 positions agree with TRBD1. The germline CDR1 and CDR2 sequences are SGHKS and YYEKEE (reference sequence). The CDR3 is 15 amino acids. J was trimmed by 6 bases and V by 2 bases; bases with no gene match: 7. CDR3 sequence: CASSLIQGVSGELFF. CDR3 bases: TGTGCCAGCAGCTTAATTCAGGGGGTCTCCGGGGAGCTGTTTTTT.

This chain joins TRBV9 and TRBJ2-1; 8 bases map to TRBD2. The CDR3 runs to 15 residues. V gave up 0 bases and J gave up 10 bases; unmatched junction bases: 9. Germline V CDR1 and CDR2: SGDLS, YYNGEE. The CDR3 protein is CASSVAGGRIREQFF. Written as DNA, the CDR3 is TGTGCCAGCAGCGTAGCGGGGGGGCGGATTAGAGAGCAGTTCTTC.

The CDR3 DNA reads as TGCGCCAGCAGCTTGGCCAACAGGGGGCAAGAGACCCAGTACTTC. Its translation: CASSLANRGQETQYF. V usage is TRBV5-1 and J usage is TRBJ2-5; 8 bases are shared with TRBD1. The V gene end was trimmed by 0 bases and the J gene end by 2 bases; junction bases not matched to a gene: 3. This CDR3 is 15 amino acids long. Germline V CDR1 and CDR2: SGHRS, YFSETQ. Filled out from reference TRBV5-1 and TRBJ2-5, the complete variable domain reads KAGVTQTPRYLIKTRGQQVTLSCSPISGHRSVSWYQQTPGQGLQFLFEYFSETQRNKGNFPGRFSGRQFSNSRSEMNVSTLELGDSALYLCASSLANRGQETQYFGPGTRLLVL.

The chain couples TRBV6-5 to TRBJ1-5; unclear D gene. Germline lookup yields CDR1 MNHEY and CDR2 SVGAGI. The CDR3 extends over 16 amino acids. Deletions cut 4 bases from V and 4 bases from J, with 17 bases between. Written as DNA, the CDR3 is TGTGCCAGCAGTTCGCACCCCGCTACCAATAATCAGCCCCAGCATTTT. Protein sequence: CASSSHPATNNQPQHF.

The chain carries TRBV30 and TRBJ2-3; 7 nucleotides line up with TRBD2. The ends lost 2 bases at V and 2 bases at J; junction bases unmatched: 4. Per the germline V gene, CDR1 is GTSNPN and CDR2 is SVGIG (reference sequence). This CDR3 is built from 14 residues. The DNA for the CDR3 is TGTGCCTGGAGTACGGGGGGAACCACAGATACGCAGTATTTT. Translated, it gives CAWSTGGTTDTQYF.

The chain combines TRBV6-1 with TRBJ1-1, with D possibly TRBD1 on 6 matching bases. V lost 5 bases, J lost 4 bases, and 17 bases lay in between. The CDR3 loop spans 15 amino acids. In germline, CDR1 is MNHNS, CDR2 SASEGT. CDR3 amino acids: CASSIRGGGGTEAFF. The CDR3 bases are TGTGCCAGCAGTATCCGGGGAGGGGGGGGCACTGAAGCTTTCTTT.